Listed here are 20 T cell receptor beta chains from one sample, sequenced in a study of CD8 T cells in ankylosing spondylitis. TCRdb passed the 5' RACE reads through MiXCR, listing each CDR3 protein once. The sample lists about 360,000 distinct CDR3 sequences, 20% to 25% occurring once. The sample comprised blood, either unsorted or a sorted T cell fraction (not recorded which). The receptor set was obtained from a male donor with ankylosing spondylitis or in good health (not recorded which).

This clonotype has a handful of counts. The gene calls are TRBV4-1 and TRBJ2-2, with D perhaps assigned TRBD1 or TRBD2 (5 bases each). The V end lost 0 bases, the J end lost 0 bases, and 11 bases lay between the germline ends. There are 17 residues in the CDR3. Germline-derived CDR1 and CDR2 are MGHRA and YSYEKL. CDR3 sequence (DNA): TGCGCCAGCAGCCAAGATCGAGGGGTGTCGAACACCGGGGAGCTGTTTTTT. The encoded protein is CASSQDRGVSNTGELFF.

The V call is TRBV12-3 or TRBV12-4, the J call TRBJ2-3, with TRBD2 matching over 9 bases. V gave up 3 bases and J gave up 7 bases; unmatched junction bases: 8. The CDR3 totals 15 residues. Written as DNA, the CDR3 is TGTGCCAGCAGTTTCGGCGGGGGGGCTTTAAATACGCAGTATTTT. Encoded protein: CASSFGGGALNTQYF.

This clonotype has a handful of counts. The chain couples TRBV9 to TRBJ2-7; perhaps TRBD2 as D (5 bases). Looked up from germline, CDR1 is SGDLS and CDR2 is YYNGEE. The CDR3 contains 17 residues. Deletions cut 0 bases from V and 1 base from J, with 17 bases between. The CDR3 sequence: CASSVEPGPGGSYEQYF. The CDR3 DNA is TGTGCCAGCAGCGTAGAACCCGGGCCTGGAGGTTCCTACGAGCAGTACTTC.

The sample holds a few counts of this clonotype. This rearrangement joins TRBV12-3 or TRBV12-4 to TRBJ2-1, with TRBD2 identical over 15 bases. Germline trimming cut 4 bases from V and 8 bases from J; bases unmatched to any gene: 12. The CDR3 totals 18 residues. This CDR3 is CASSSGLAGGTPGDEQFF. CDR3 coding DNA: TGTGCCAGCAGTTCGGGACTAGCGGGGGGAACACCCGGGGATGAGCAGTTCTTC.

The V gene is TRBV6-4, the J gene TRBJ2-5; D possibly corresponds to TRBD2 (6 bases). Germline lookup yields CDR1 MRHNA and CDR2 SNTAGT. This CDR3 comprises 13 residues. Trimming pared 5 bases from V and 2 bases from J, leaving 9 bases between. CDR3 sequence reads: CASSSGPQETQYF. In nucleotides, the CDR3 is TGTGCCAGCAGTAGCGGGCCACAAGAGACCCAGTACTTC.

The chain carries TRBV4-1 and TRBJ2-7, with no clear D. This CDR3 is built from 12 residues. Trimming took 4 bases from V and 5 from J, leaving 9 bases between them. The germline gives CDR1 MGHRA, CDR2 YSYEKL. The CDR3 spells CASSRTRDEQYF. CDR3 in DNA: TGCGCCAGCAGCCGTACTCGAGACGAGCAGTACTTC.

CDR3 nucleotide sequence: TGTGCCAGCAGTTTTGGTCCCACAGGGACCTATGGCTACACCTTC. As protein: CASSFGPTGTYGYTF. This chain connects TRBV12-3 or TRBV12-4 to TRBJ1-2; D might be TRBD1 (6 bases). The CDR3 contains 15 residues. V shed 3 bases and J shed 4 bases, with 15 bases lying between them.

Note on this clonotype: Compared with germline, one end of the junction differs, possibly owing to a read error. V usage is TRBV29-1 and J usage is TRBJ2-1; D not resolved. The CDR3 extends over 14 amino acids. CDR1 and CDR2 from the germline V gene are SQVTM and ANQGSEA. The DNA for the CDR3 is TGCAGCGTTGAAGGGTGGCAGGATCCTAATGAGCAGATCTTC. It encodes CSVEGWQDPNEQIF.

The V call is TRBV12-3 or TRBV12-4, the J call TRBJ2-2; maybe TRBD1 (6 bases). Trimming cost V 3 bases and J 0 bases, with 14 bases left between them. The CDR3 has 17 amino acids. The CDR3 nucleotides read TGTGCCAGCAGTTTGGGGTGGGGGCCGACGAACACCGGGGAGCTGTTTTTT. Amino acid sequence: CASSLGWGPTNTGELFF.

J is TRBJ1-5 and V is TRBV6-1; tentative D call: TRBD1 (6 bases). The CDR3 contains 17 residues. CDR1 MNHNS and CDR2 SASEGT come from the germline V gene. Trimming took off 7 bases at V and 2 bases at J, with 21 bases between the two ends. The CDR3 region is CASIPGTPLRGNQPQHF. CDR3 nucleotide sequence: TGTGCCAGCATCCCCGGGACACCCTTAAGGGGCAATCAGCCCCAGCATTTT.

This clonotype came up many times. The CDR3 loop is CSVDGVGEQFF. CDR3 bases: TGCAGCGTTGACGGGGTTGGTGAGCAGTTCTTC. The V call is TRBV29-1, the J call TRBJ2-1, with a possible D match to TRBD2 (5 bases). CDR3 length: 11 residues. With 3 bases removed from V and 9 bases from J, the gap between germline ends came to 9 bases. Looked up from germline, CDR1 is SQVTM and CDR2 is ANQGSEA.

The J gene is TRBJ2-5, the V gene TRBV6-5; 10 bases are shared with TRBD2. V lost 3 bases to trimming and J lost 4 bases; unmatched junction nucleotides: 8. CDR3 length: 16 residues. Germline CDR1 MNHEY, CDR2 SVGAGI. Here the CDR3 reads CASSYASGGAGETQYF. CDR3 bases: TGTGCCAGCAGTTATGCGAGCGGGGGGGCTGGAGAGACCCAGTACTTC.

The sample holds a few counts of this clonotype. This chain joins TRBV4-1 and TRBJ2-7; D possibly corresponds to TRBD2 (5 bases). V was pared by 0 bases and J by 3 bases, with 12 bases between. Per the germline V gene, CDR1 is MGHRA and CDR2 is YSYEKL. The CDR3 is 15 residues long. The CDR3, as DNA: TGCGCCAGCAGCCAAGATTACTTGGGGAGCTACGAGCAGTACTTC. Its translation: CASSQDYLGSYEQYF.

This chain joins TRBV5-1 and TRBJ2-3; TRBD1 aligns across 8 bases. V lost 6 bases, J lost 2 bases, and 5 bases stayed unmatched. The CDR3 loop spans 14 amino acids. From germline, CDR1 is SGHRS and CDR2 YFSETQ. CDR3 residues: CASTPDRATDTQYF. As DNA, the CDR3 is TGCGCCAGCACCCCGGACAGGGCCACAGATACGCAGTATTTT.

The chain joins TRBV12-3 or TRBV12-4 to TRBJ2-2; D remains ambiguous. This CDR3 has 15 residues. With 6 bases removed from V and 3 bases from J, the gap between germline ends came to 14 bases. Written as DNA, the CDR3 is TGTGCCAGCAGCAACCCCGAGACTCACACCGGGGAGCTGTTTTTT. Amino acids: CASSNPETHTGELFF.

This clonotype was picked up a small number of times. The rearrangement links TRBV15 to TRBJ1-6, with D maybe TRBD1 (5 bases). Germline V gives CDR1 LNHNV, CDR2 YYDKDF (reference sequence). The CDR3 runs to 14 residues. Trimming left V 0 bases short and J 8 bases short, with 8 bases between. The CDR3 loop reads CATSRERGYSPLHF. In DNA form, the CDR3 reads TGTGCCACCAGCAGAGAACGGGGGTATTCACCCCTCCACTTT.

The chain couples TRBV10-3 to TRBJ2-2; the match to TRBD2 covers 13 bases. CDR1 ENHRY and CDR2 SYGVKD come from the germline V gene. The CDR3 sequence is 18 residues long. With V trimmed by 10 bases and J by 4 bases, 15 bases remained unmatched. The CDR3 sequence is CATRTRLAGGQGTGELFF. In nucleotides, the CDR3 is TGTGCCACCAGGACCCGACTAGCGGGGGGCCAGGGCACCGGGGAGCTGTTTTTT.

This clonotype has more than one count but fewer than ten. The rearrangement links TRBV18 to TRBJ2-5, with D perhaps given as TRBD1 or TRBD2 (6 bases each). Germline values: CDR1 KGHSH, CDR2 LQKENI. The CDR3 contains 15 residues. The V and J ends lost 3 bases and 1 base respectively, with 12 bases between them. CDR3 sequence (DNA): TGTGCCAGCTCACCGAGGGGGGCAGTCCAAGAGACCCAGTACTTC. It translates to CASSPRGAVQETQYF. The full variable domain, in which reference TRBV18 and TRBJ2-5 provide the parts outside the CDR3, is NAGVMQNPRHLVRRRGQEARLRCSPMKGHSHVYWYRQLPEEGLKFMVYLQKENIIDESGMPKERFSAEFPKEGPSILRIQQVVRGDSAAYFCASSPRGAVQETQYFGPGTRLLVL.

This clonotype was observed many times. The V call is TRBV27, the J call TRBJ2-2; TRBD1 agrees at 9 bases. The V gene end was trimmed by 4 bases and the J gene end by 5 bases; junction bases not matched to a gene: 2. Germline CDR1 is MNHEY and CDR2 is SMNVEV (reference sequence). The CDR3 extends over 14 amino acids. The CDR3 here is CASSSGQGTGELFF. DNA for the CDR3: TGTGCCAGCAGTTCGGGACAGGGAACCGGGGAGCTGTTTTTT.

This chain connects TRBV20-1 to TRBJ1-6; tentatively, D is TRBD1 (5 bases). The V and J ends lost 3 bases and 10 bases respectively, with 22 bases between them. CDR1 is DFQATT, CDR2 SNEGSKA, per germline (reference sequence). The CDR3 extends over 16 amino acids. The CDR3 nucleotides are TGCAGTGCTAGTCCTATTTCCGACAGCGAGGAATCACCCCTCCACTTT. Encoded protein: CSASPISDSEESPLHF.